This TCR beta chain came from a study of T cells after yellow fever vaccination. TCRdb independently ran MiXCR on the 5' RACE reads; one entry per CDR3 protein. Here the sample spans a few hundred thousand distinct CDR3 sequences, around 13% being singletons. This clonotype turned up a few times. Germline CDR1 and CDR2: MRHNA and SNTAGT. The V end was cut by 0 bases, the J end by 4 bases, with 19 bases between. The CDR3 contains 17 residues. Sequencing was performed on CD4+ T cells sorted from PBMCs, taken 15 days after the yellow fever booster vaccination. The TCR comes from a man aged 18-30 years who received the YFV17D yellow fever vaccine. The V call is TRBV6-4, the J call TRBJ2-7, with D possibly being TRBD1 or TRBD2 (5 bases each). CDR3 sequence reads: CASSDSPLQGVQYEQYF. The CDR3 bases are TGTGCCAGCAGTGACTCGCCCTTGCAGGGAGTTCAATACGAGCAGTACTTC.